The clone carrying this T cell receptor beta chain was detected many times. The antigen remains unidentified. This entry belongs to a study of T-cell memory formation after mild COVID-19. Study observations and caveats: Several responding clones turned up in pre-infection memory, indicating that cross-reactive memory may have taken part.

With V trimmed by 3 bases and J by 2 bases, 2 bases remained unmatched. The CDR3 covers 14 residues. 5'RACE primed at constant segments yielded TCR alpha and TCR beta cDNA libraries bearing sample barcodes and UMIs. TCRdb re-derived calls from the 5' RACE reads in MiXCR, one entry per CDR3 protein. This table holds fewer than 140,000 distinct CDR3 sequences, approximately 15% found once. The J gene is TRBJ2-3, the V gene TRBV12-3 or TRBV12-4; TRBD1 matches 7 bases. The sequenced material came from PBMCs or a T cell subset sorted from them (not recorded which). The clonotype comes from an adult woman who had mild COVID-19 (a few samples of this study predate the infection). Cell type and time point are not known. As DNA, the CDR3 is TGTGCCAGCAGTTTGACAGGGAACACAGATACGCAGTATTTT. Translated, it gives CASSLTGNTDTQYF.